Sequencing of this T cell receptor (beta chain) was carried out in a study of blood T cell repertoires in COVID-19. Study details: Donors in the United States, Italy and Spain gave samples during acute or convalescent COVID-19.

Study processing details: Estimated nucleated cell counts came from reference gene primer amplification. Generated by immunoSEQ multiplex PCR, the TCRdb table keeps only in-frame clones and is missing some. V and J calls and clone size are those listed in that table; D and trimming were worked out from the DNA. The profile covers around 200,000 clones, with around 90% appearing a single time and over 1% taken by the ten largest. The CDR3 has 15 amino acids. V was clipped by 6 bases and J by 8 bases, with 22 bases between them. CDR1 and CDR2 (germline): MNHEY, SVGAGI. Everyone who took part was roughly 18 to 89 years old, and they came from about two dozen US areas. A few counts support this clone.

This chain joins TRBV6-5 and TRBJ1-2; possibly TRBD1 for D (5 bases). Sequenced sample: PBMCs or T cells enriched from blood (not recorded which). The source of this sequence is a man aged 25-45 years who had recovered from COVID-19. CDR3 in amino acids: CASRSTALGAGGYTF. The CDR3 coding sequence is TGTGCCAGCAGGAGCACCGCCTTAGGGGCGGGAGGCTACACCTTC.